These 10 T cell receptor beta chains originate from one sample sequenced in a study of OX40 agonist ivuxolimab in advanced cancers. This table comes from immunoSEQ multiplex PCR, and its TCRdb copy is limited to in-frame clones, with some not included. This repertoire shows 90,000 or so clones, roughly 87% found once; its top ten account for under 0.4%. This specimen was CD4+ or CD8+ T cells sorted from blood, taken in a trial of the OX40 agonist ivuxolimab. Receptor source: an adult with an advanced solid tumor such as melanoma, head and neck, liver or kidney cancer.

V gene TRBV7-2 combines with J gene TRBJ2-2, with TRBD1 matching over 7 bases. Germline CDR1 reads SGHTA; CDR2 reads FQGNSA. V shed 1 base and J 0 bases; nucleotides not matched to a gene: 2. CDR3 length: 16 amino acids. CDR3 in amino acids: CASSLVGTANTGELFF. The CDR3 DNA reads TGTGCCAGCAGCTTAGTAGGGACAGCGAACACCGGGGAGCTGTTTTTT. Using reference TRBV7-2 and TRBJ2-2 for the parts outside the CDR3, the full variable domain is GAGVSQSPSNKVTEKGKDVELRCDPISGHTALYWYRQSLGQGLEFLIYFQGNSAPDKSGLPSDRFSAERTGGSVSTLTIQRTQQEDSAVYLCASSLVGTANTGELFFGEGSRLTVL.

The rearrangement joins TRBV28 to TRBJ1-5, with TRBD1 as a possible D gene (5 bases). This CDR3 contains 12 residues. With 10 bases removed from V and 5 bases from J, the gap between germline ends came to 12 bases. Germline V gene sequence: CDR1 MDHEN, CDR2 SYDVKM. CDR3 in amino acids: CATQLGDQPQHF. CDR3 DNA: TGTGCCACCCAGTTAGGGGATCAGCCCCAGCATTTT.

The genes are TRBV5-1 and TRBJ2-2; D might be TRBD1 (6 bases). Deletions cut 4 bases from V and 5 bases from J, with 18 bases between. The germline CDR1 and CDR2 sequences are SGHRS and YFSETQ. The CDR3 runs to 16 residues. Here the CDR3 reads CASSLGGHPGTGELFF. The CDR3 DNA sequence: TGCGCCAGCAGCCTAGGGGGACATCCAGGGACCGGGGAGCTGTTTTTT. Variable domain in full (rest from reference TRBV5-1 and TRBJ2-2): KAGVTQTPRYLIKTRGQQVTLSCSPISGHRSVSWYQQTPGQGLQFLFEYFSETQRNKGNFPGRFSGRQFSNSRSEMNVSTLELGDSALYLCASSLGGHPGTGELFFGEGSRLTVL.

The chain employs TRBV18 and TRBJ2-7; 7 positions match TRBD1. CDR3 length: 14 residues. Germline values: CDR1 KGHSH, CDR2 LQKENI. V was pared by 5 bases and J by 0 bases, with 4 bases of the junction left unmatched. CDR3: CASSEGQASYEQYF. Written as DNA, the CDR3 is TGTGCCAGCTCAGAAGGACAGGCCTCCTACGAGCAGTACTTC.

V and J are TRBV11-2 and TRBJ2-1, with TRBD2 matching over 8 bases. The CDR3 runs 15 residues. After removal of 6 bases from V and 2 bases from J, the junction contained 6 bases not matched to a gene. Germline V gives CDR1 SGHAT, CDR2 FQNNGV. CDR3 bases: TGTGCCAGCAGTCGTAGCGGGGCGACCTACAATGAGCAGTTCTTC. Its protein product is CASSRSGATYNEQFF.

This sequence joins TRBV7-2 and TRBJ2-1, with D unresolved. The germline V gene encodes CDR1 SGHTA and CDR2 FQGNSA. The CDR3 sequence is 13 residues long. Trimming removed 2 bases at V and 8 bases at J, with 10 bases between. CDR3 protein: CASSLTNTYEQFF. The CDR3 DNA sequence: TGTGCCAGCAGCTTAACGAATACCTATGAGCAGTTCTTC.

This rearrangement joins TRBV18 to TRBJ1-1, with 11 bases that match TRBD1. Germline-derived CDR1 and CDR2 are KGHSH and LQKENI. The V gene end was trimmed by 3 bases and the J gene end by 0 bases; junction bases not matched to a gene: 9. The length of the CDR3 is 18 residues. The CDR3 nucleotides read TGTGCCAGCTCACCGGGACAGGGGGTAATAAGGATGAACACTGAAGCTTTCTTT. This gives the protein CASSPGQGVIRMNTEAFF.

The rearrangement joins TRBV7-2 to TRBJ1-3, with D maybe TRBD1 (6 bases). CDR1 and CDR2 from the germline V gene are SGHTA and FQGNSA. V was shortened by 5 bases and J by 3 bases, with 14 bases between the two germline ends. CDR3 size: 15 residues. This chain's CDR3 is CASSPDGGSGNTIYF. CDR3 nucleotides: TGTGCCAGCAGCCCGGACGGGGGCAGTGGAAACACCATATATTTT.

The V and J genes are TRBV21-1 and TRBJ2-3; the table assigns TRBD1, which was not confirmed against the DNA. TRBV21-1 is a pseudogene. This CDR3 has 16 residues. As DNA, the CDR3 is TGTGCCAGCAGCAGAATCAGGCCCGTGTCAGGGGATACGCAGTATTTT. It codes for CASSRIRPVSGDTQYF.

The V and J genes are TRBV27 and TRBJ2-1; D is perhaps TRBD2 (5 bases). Germline lookup yields CDR1 MNHEY and CDR2 SMNVEV (reference sequence). This CDR3 comprises 14 residues. V was clipped by 0 bases and J by 6 bases, with 9 bases between them. The DNA for the CDR3 is TGTGCCAGCAGTTTATCCCAACGGGGCAATGAGCAGTTCTTC. It encodes CASSLSQRGNEQFF.